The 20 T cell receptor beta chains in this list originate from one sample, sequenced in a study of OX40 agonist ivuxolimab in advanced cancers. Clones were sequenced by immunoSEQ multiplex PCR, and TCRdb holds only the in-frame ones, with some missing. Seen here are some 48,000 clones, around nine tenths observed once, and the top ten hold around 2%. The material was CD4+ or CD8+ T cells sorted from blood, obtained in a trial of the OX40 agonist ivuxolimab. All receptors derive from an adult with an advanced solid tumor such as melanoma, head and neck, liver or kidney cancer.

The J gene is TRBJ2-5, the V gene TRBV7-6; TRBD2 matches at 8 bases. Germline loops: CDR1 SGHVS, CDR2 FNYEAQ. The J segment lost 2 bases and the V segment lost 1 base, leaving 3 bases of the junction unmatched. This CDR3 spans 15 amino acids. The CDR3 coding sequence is TGTGCCAGCAGCTTAGTTGGCGGGAGGCAAGAGACCCAGTACTTC. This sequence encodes CASSLVGGRQETQYF.

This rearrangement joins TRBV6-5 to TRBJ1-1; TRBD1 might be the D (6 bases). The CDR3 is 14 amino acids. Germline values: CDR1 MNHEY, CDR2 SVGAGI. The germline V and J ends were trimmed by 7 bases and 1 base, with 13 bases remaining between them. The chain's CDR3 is CASINHRENTEAFF. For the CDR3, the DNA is TGTGCCAGCATTAACCACAGGGAGAACACTGAAGCTTTCTTT.

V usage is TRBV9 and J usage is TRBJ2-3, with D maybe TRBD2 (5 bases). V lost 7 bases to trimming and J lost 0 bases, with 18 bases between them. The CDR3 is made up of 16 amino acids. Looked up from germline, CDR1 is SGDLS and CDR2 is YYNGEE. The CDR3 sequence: CASASGGLFSTDTQYF. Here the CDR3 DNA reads TGTGCCAGCGCCTCAGGAGGACTTTTTAGCACAGATACGCAGTATTTT.

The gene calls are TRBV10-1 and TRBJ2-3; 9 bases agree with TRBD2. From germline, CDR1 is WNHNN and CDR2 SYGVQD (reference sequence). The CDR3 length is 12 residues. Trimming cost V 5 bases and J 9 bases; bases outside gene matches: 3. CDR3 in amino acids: CASSLSGSTQYF. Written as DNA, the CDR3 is TGCGCCAGCAGTCTTAGCGGGAGCACGCAGTATTTT.

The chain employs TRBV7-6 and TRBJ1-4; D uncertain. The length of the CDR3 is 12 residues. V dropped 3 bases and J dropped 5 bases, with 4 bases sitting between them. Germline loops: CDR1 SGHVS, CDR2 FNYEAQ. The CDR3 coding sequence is TGTGCCAGCAGCTTTCCAAATGAAAAACTGTTTTTT. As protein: CASSFPNEKLFF.

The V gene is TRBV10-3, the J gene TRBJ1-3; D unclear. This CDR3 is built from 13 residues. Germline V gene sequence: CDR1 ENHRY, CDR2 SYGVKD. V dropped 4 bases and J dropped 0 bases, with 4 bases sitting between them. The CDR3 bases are TGTGCCATCAGTGGGAGCTCTGGAAACACCATATATTTT. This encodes CAISGSSGNTIYF.

CDR3 sequence (DNA): TGTGCCAGCAGGAATAGGGTGGAGAGTACTGAAGCTTTCTTT. It specifies CASRNRVESTEAFF. The rearrangement joins TRBV6-5 to TRBJ1-1; D is unclear. CDR3 length: 14 residues. In germline, CDR1 is MNHEY, CDR2 SVGAGI. Trimming removed 6 bases from V and 5 bases from J, with 16 bases in between.

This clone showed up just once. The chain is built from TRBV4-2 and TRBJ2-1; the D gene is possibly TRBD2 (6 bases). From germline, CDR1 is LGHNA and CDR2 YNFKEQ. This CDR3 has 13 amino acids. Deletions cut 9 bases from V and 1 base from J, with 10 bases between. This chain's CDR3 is CASSGGSYNEQFF. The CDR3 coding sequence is TGTGCCAGTTCTGGAGGGTCCTACAATGAGCAGTTCTTC.

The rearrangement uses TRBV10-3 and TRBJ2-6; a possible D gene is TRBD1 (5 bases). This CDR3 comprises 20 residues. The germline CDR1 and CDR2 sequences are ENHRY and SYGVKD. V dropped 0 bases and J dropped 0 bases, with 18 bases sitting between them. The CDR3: CAISESSLGVFLSGANVLTF. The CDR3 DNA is TGTGCCATCAGTGAGTCGAGTTTAGGGGTTTTCCTCTCTGGGGCCAACGTCCTGACTTTC.

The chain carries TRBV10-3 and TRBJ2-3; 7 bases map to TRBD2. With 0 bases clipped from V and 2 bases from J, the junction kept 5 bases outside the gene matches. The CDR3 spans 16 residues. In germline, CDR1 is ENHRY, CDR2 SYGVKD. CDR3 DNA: TGTGCCATCAGTGAGTCGCCGAGCGGGGTCACAGATACGCAGTATTTT. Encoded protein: CAISESPSGVTDTQYF.

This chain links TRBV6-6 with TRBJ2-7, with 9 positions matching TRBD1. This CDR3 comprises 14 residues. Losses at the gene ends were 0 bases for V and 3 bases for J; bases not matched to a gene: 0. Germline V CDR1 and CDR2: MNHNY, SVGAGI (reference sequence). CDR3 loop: CASSYSGQGYEQYF. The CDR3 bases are TGTGCCAGCAGTTACTCGGGACAGGGCTACGAGCAGTACTTC.

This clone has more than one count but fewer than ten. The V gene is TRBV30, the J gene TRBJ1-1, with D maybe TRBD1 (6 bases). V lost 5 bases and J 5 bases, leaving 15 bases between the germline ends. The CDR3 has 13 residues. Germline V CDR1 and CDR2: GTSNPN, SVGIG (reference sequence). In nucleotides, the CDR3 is TGTGCCTGGTCCAGGGGAGTGGGGACTGAAGCTTTCTTT. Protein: CAWSRGVGTEAFF.

The CDR3 sequence: CASSIGRGRGDTEAFF. Written as DNA, the CDR3 is TGTGCCAGTAGTATCGGGAGGGGGCGCGGGGACACTGAAGCTTTCTTT. The gene calls are TRBV19 and TRBJ1-1; TRBD1 agrees at 7 bases. The V gene end was trimmed by 3 bases and the J gene end by 3 bases; junction bases not matched to a gene: 10. Germline CDR1 reads LNHDA; CDR2 reads SQIVND (reference sequence). The CDR3 length is 16 residues. The complete variable domain, with remaining parts taken from reference TRBV19 and TRBJ1-1, reads DGGITQSPKYLFRKEGQNVTLSCEQNLNHDAMYWYRQDPGQGLRLIYYSQIVNDFQKGDIAEGYSVSREKKESFPLTVTSAQKNPTAFYLCASSIGRGRGDTEAFFGQGTRLTVV.

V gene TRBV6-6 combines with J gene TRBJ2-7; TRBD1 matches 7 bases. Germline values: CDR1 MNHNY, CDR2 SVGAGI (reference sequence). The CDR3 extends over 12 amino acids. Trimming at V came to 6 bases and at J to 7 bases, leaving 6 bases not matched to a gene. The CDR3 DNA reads TGTGCCAGCAGGAGGGGGCTGGGGGAGCAGTACTTC. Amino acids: CASRRGLGEQYF.

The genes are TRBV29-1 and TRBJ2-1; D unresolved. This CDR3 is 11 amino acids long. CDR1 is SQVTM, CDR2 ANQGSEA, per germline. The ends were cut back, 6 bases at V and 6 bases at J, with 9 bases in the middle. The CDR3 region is CSVTDVNEQFF. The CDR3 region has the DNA TGCAGCGTCACGGACGTCAATGAGCAGTTCTTC.

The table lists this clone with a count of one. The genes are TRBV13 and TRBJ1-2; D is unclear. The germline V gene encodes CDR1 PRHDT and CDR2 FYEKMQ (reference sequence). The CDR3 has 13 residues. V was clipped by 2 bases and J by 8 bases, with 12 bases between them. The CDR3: CASSLTQSEGYTF. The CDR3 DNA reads TGTGCCAGCAGCTTAACACAGAGTGAGGGCTACACCTTC.

DNA for the CDR3: TGCGCCAGCAGCGACTGGGGGGCCACCTATGGCTACACCTTC. It yields the protein CASSDWGATYGYTF. The chain couples TRBV5-1 to TRBJ1-2, with a weak D call TRBD1 (6 bases). Germline V gene sequence: CDR1 SGHRS, CDR2 YFSETQ. CDR3 length: 14 residues. V lost 4 bases and J lost 4, with 14 bases in between.

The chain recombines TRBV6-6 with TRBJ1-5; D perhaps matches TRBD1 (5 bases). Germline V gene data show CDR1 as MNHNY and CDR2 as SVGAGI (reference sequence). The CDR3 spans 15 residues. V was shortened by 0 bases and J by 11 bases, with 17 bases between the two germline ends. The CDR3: CASSYSGTRWEAQHF. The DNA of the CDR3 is TGTGCCAGCAGTTACTCCGGGACGCGATGGGAGGCCCAGCATTTT.

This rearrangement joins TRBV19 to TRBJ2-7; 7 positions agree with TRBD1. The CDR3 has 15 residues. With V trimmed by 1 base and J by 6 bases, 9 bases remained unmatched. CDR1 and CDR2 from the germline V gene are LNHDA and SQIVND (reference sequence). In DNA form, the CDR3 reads TGTGCCAGTAGTATAGGACAGGGATCAGCAATCGAGCAGTACTTC. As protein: CASSIGQGSAIEQYF.

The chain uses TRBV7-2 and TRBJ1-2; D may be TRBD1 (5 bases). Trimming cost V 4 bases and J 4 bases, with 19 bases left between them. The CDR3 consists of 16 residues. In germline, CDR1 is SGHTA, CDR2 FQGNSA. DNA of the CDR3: TGTGCCAGCAGCTCTTATCTAAGCGACAGCCTCTATGGCTACACCTTC. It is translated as CASSSYLSDSLYGYTF. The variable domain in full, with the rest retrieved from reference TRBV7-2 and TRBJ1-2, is GAGVSQSPSNKVTEKGKDVELRCDPISGHTALYWYRQSLGQGLEFLIYFQGNSAPDKSGLPSDRFSAERTGGSVSTLTIQRTQQEDSAVYLCASSSYLSDSLYGYTFGSGTRLTVV.